Presented here are 9 T cell receptor beta chains from one specimen sequenced in a study of blood T cell repertoires in COVID-19. Sequencing was performed with immunoSEQ multiplex PCR; in TCRdb, only in-frame clones are kept and a portion is missing. Of over 150,000 clones in the sample, about four fifths were seen once. The material sequenced was peripheral blood. The receptors derive from a woman in her seventies who had recovered from COVID-19.

This rearrangement joins TRBV4-1 to TRBJ1-1; D remains ambiguous. The germline V and J ends were trimmed by 4 bases and 11 bases, with 20 bases remaining between them. In germline, CDR1 is MGHRA, CDR2 YSYEKL. The CDR3 has 14 residues. CDR3 sequence: CASSRIASRLRAFF. The CDR3 region has the DNA TGCGCCAGCAGCCGCATTGCCTCCCGACTTCGGGCTTTCTTT.

The gene calls are TRBV3-1 (or the pseudogene TRBV3-2) and TRBJ1-3; D is undetermined. Trimming removed 4 bases at V and 4 bases at J, with 11 bases between. The CDR3 extends over 14 amino acids. The germline V gene encodes CDR1 LGHDT and CDR2 YNNKEL (reference sequence). The CDR3 spells CASSPPPYGNTIYF. In DNA, the CDR3 is TGTGCCAGCAGCCCACCCCCCTACGGAAACACCATATATTTT.

This clone was observed once. This rearrangement joins TRBV5-4 to TRBJ1-2; 7 positions match TRBD1. V lost 1 base to trimming and J lost 3 bases; unmatched junction nucleotides: 3. The germline V gene has CDR1 SGHNT and CDR2 YYREEE (reference sequence). The CDR3 sequence is 14 residues long. The CDR3: CASSLSGTDYGYTF. In DNA form, the CDR3 reads TGTGCCAGCAGCTTGTCTGGGACAGACTATGGCTACACCTTC.

The chain employs TRBV5-5 and TRBJ1-2; unclear D gene. CDR3 length: 16 amino acids. With 1 base removed from V and 0 bases from J, the gap between germline ends came to 13 bases. Germline CDR1 SGHKS, CDR2 YYEKEE (reference sequence). As DNA, the CDR3 is TGTGCCAGCAGCTTGCGGAGGGCCTTACCTAACTATGGCTACACCTTC. Translating it yields CASSLRRALPNYGYTF. Complete variable domain (other parts from reference TRBV5-5 and TRBJ1-2): DAGVTQSPTHLIKTRGQQVTLRCSPISGHKSVSWYQQVLGQGPQFIFQYYEKEERGRGNFPDRFSARQFPNYSSELNVNALLLGDSALYLCASSLRRALPNYGYTFGSGTRLTVV.

V is TRBV2 and J is TRBJ1-4; D remains ambiguous. There are 14 residues in the CDR3. Germline CDR1 SNHLY, CDR2 FYNNEI. V was cut by 4 bases and J by 5 bases, with 11 bases left in between. This CDR3 is CASSGPAGNEKLFF. In DNA, the CDR3 is TGTGCCAGCAGTGGCCCCGCGGGGAATGAAAAACTGTTTTTT.

This chain links TRBV5-5 with TRBJ2-3, with 9 bases fitting TRBD2. Germline V CDR1 and CDR2: SGHKS, YYEKEE (reference sequence). The CDR3 has 16 amino acids. With 0 bases clipped from V and 0 bases from J, the junction kept 2 bases outside the gene matches. The CDR3 sequence is CASSLGLAESTDTQYF. CDR3 DNA sequence: TGTGCCAGCAGCTTGGGACTAGCGGAGAGCACAGATACGCAGTATTTT.

The rearrangement links TRBV7-3 to TRBJ2-7; TRBD1 is a possible D gene (5 bases). Germline V lookup: CDR1 SGHTA, CDR2 FQGTGA. The CDR3 length is 13 residues. The germline V and J ends were trimmed by 5 bases and 3 bases, with 11 bases remaining between them. CDR3 DNA sequence: TGTGCCAGCAGCCTTACGACAGACTACGAGCAGTACTTC. It translates to CASSLTTDYEQYF.

The chain couples TRBV6-5 to TRBJ1-1; 12 bases agree with TRBD1. V dropped 2 bases and J dropped 3; count of bases not matched to a gene: 1. The CDR3 is made up of 15 amino acids. From germline, CDR1 is MNHEY and CDR2 SVGAGI. DNA of the CDR3: TGTGCCAGCAGTTACAGGGACAGGGGGCACACTGAAGCTTTCTTT. This gives the protein CASSYRDRGHTEAFF.

The J gene is TRBJ2-4, the V gene TRBV4-1; tentative D call: TRBD1 (6 bases). V was clipped by 0 bases and J by 4 bases, with 13 bases between them. Germline assignment: CDR1 MGHRA and CDR2 YSYEKL. The CDR3 loop spans 16 amino acids. The CDR3 region is CASSQEGWGQKNIQYF. As DNA, the CDR3 is TGCGCCAGCAGCCAAGAGGGTTGGGGACAAAAAAACATTCAGTACTTC.